The source of this TCR beta chain is a study of CD8+ T cells in alopecia areata. General study findings and limits: Lesional scalp, especially alopecia totalis/universalis, showed higher clonality than normal scalp. Shared TCR sequences were less clear between patients than in mice, possibly partly from HLA diversity.

The V gene end was trimmed by 5 bases and the J gene end by 12 bases; junction bases not matched to a gene: 10. The CDR3 spans 13 residues. The germline V gene encodes CDR1 MNHEY and CDR2 SVGAGI. Sequencing relied on a cDNA template that was reverse transcribed from extracted RNA. Clones were read by immunoSEQ multiplex PCR, and TCRdb kept only the in-frame ones, dropping some. The profile covers 110,000 to 150,000 clones, with under 60% appearing a single time and 5% to 7% taken by the ten largest. Peripheral blood and lesional scalp punch biopsies came from alopecia areata patients. Remarks on this clone: The antigen is unknown.

The material was CD4+ T cells sorted from blood, obtained at week 0. This receptor was obtained from a human donor with alopecia areata. The chain recombines TRBV6-5 with TRBJ2-1, with TRBD1 matching over 7 bases. DNA of the CDR3: TGTGCCAGCAGTCGACCGACCACAGGGGTGCAGTTCTTC. Translated, it gives CASSRPTTGVQFF.